This passage covers 21 T cell receptor beta chains from one sample sequenced in a study of PD-1 blockade in classical Hodgkin lymphoma. Only in-frame clones appear in the TCRdb table, and some are missing; sequencing was by immunoSEQ multiplex PCR. The repertoire holds about 21,000 clones, with less than 80% as singletons. Each patient relapsed following autologous stem cell transplantation, and prior brentuximab vedotin exposure differed. The starting material was peripheral blood mononuclear cells (PBMCs), obtained at baseline. Receptors were obtained from a human donor with classical Hodgkin lymphoma.

The rearrangement links TRBV30 to TRBJ2-1; D may be TRBD1 or TRBD2 (5 bases each). Germline V lookup: CDR1 GTSNPN, CDR2 SVGIG (reference sequence). The CDR3 runs to 16 residues. V gave up 1 base and J gave up 5 bases, with 18 bases separating them. CDR3 amino acids: CAWSGGGREKDNEQFF. The CDR3 region has the DNA TGTGCCTGGAGTGGTGGAGGCAGGGAAAAGGACAATGAGCAGTTCTTC.

This clone was counted only a few times. The V call is TRBV5-1, the J call TRBJ2-1, with 9 nucleotides matching TRBD1. V dropped 4 bases and J dropped 10; count of bases not matched to a gene: 9. The CDR3 consists of 14 residues. Germline V gene data show CDR1 as SGHRS and CDR2 as YFSETQ. The CDR3 spells CASSAGQGLREQFF. Written as DNA, the CDR3 is TGCGCCAGCAGCGCGGGACAGGGACTTCGGGAGCAGTTCTTC. The full variable domain, with the rest looked up from reference TRBV5-1 and TRBJ2-1, is KAGVTQTPRYLIKTRGQQVTLSCSPISGHRSVSWYQQTPGQGLQFLFEYFSETQRNKGNFPGRFSGRQFSNSRSEMNVSTLELGDSALYLCASSAGQGLREQFFGPGTRLTVL.

The chain couples TRBV10-2 to TRBJ2-7; the D is unclear. The germline gives CDR1 WSHSY, CDR2 SAAADI. The CDR3 totals 16 residues. Trimming left V 3 bases short and J 0 bases short, with 15 bases between. CDR3 sequence: CASSEFWDRSSYEQYF. The CDR3 DNA reads as TGCGCCAGCAGTGAATTTTGGGATAGGAGCTCCTACGAGCAGTACTTC.

The chain links TRBV11-3 to TRBJ2-5, with 8 bases matching TRBD2. V trimming: 0 bases; J trimming: 5 bases; junction bases outside the gene matches: 8. Germline V gene sequence: CDR1 SGHNT, CDR2 YENEEA. CDR3 length: 16 amino acids. The CDR3 sequence is CASSLEFGGARETQYF. The CDR3 coding sequence is TGTGCCAGCAGCTTAGAGTTCGGGGGGGCTCGGGAGACCCAGTACTTC.

The chain employs TRBV7-2 and TRBJ2-7; 13 bases are a match to TRBD2. Germline V gives CDR1 SGHTA, CDR2 FQGNSA. There are 13 residues in the CDR3. V shed 4 bases, J shed 11 bases, and the junction held 5 bases outside the gene matches. As DNA, the CDR3 is TGTGCCAGCAGCTCGGGACTAGCGGGACGGGAGTACTTC. It translates to CASSSGLAGREYF.

This clone is termed medium-sized. The J gene is TRBJ2-7, the V gene TRBV30; 9 nucleotides align to TRBD1. This CDR3 contains 13 residues. Germline-derived CDR1 and CDR2 are GTSNPN and SVGIG (reference sequence). V trimming: 0 bases; J trimming: 5 bases; junction bases outside the gene matches: 2. The CDR3 bases are TGTGCCTGGAGTGTACAGGGGGCGAACGAGCAGTACTTC. Translated: CAWSVQGANEQYF.

This clone was picked up one time. The rearrangement links TRBV10-3 to TRBJ1-1; TRBD1 is a possible D gene (5 bases). Looked up from germline, CDR1 is ENHRY and CDR2 is SYGVKD. Trimming pared 10 bases from V and 1 base from J, leaving 13 bases between. The CDR3 has 13 residues. CDR3 coding DNA: TGTGCCACTCGGACGCAGGGGAACACTGAAGCTTTCTTT. As protein: CATRTQGNTEAFF.

The chain links TRBV4-1 to TRBJ1-4, with D unclear. In germline, CDR1 is MGHRA, CDR2 YSYEKL. Trimming took off 0 bases at V and 6 bases at J, with 5 bases between the two ends. This CDR3 spans 13 amino acids. The CDR3 sequence is CASSQEPDEKLFF. The CDR3 region has the DNA TGCGCCAGCAGCCAAGAGCCGGATGAAAAACTGTTTTTT.

The rearrangement uses TRBV25-1 and TRBJ2-1, with 12 bases matching TRBD2. CDR3 length: 14 residues. V gave up 8 bases and J gave up 7 bases; unmatched junction bases: 6. Per the germline V gene, CDR1 is MGHDK and CDR2 is SYGVNS. The CDR3 bases are TGTGCCAGCCGACTAGCGGGGGACTTAAATGAGCAGTTCTTC. Its translation is CASRLAGDLNEQFF.

The rearrangement joins TRBV9 to TRBJ2-2; TRBD1 agrees at 12 bases. Germline V gene data show CDR1 as SGDLS and CDR2 as YYNGEE. With 4 bases clipped from V and 5 bases from J, the junction kept 6 bases outside the gene matches. CDR3 length: 16 amino acids. CDR3 coding DNA: TGTGCCAGCAGCCTAAGGGGACAGGGGGCAACCGGGGAGCTGTTTTTT. This gives the protein CASSLRGQGATGELFF. Combining the CDR3 with reference TRBV9 and TRBJ2-2 gives the whole variable domain DSGVTQTPKHLITATGQRVTLRCSPRSGDLSVYWYQQSLDQGLQFLIQYYNGEERAKGNILERFSAQQFPDLHSELNLSSLELGDSALYFCASSLRGQGATGELFFGEGSRLTVL.

The CDR3 is CASSLLGTGYPSNQPQHF. Here the CDR3 DNA reads TGTGCCAGCAGCCTCCTTGGGACAGGGTACCCCAGCAATCAGCCCCAGCATTTT. The V and J genes are TRBV28 and TRBJ1-5, with 9 bases fitting TRBD1. The CDR3 runs 18 residues. V shed 6 bases, J shed 1 base, and the junction held 13 bases outside the gene matches. Looked up from germline, CDR1 is MDHEN and CDR2 is SYDVKM.

The chain combines TRBV29-1 with TRBJ1-2; possibly TRBD1 for D (5 bases). V lost 4 bases, J lost 6 bases, and 15 bases lay in between. The CDR3 runs to 13 residues. Germline V lookup: CDR1 SQVTM, CDR2 ANQGSEA. The CDR3 protein is CSVVTGLRDGYTF. The CDR3 nucleotides read TGCAGCGTTGTTACGGGGCTGAGAGATGGCTACACCTTC.

The chain is built from TRBV14 and TRBJ2-1; 9 bases agree with TRBD2. There are 14 residues in the CDR3. V lost 0 bases and J lost 12; bases outside the gene matches: 6. Germline-derived CDR1 and CDR2 are SGHDN and FVKESK. The CDR3 DNA reads as TGTGCCAGCAGCCAAGATTACCTAGCGGGAAGGCAGTTCTTC. Protein: CASSQDYLAGRQFF.

The V gene is TRBV11-3, the J gene TRBJ2-7; 10 bases align to TRBD2. Germline V gene data show CDR1 as SGHNT and CDR2 as YENEEA. The CDR3 is made up of 16 amino acids. Trimming at V came to 1 base and at J to 3 bases, leaving 6 bases not matched to a gene. The CDR3 DNA reads as TGTGCCAGCAGCTTAGCGGCGGTAGCGGGAGGCTACGAGCAGTACTTC. Residues: CASSLAAVAGGYEQYF.

J is TRBJ1-1 and V is TRBV30, with 7 bases matching TRBD1. V was pared by 5 bases and J by 6 bases, with 12 bases of the junction left unmatched. Germline CDR1 and CDR2: GTSNPN and SVGIG (reference sequence). The CDR3 length is 14 residues. CDR3 residues: CAWRGEGAGAEAFF. The CDR3 nucleotides are TGTGCCTGGCGGGGGGAGGGGGCCGGCGCTGAAGCTTTCTTT.

The chain has TRBV5-6 and TRBJ2-7; 10 bases map to TRBD1. The germline V gene encodes CDR1 SGHDT and CDR2 YYEEEE. V shed 4 bases, J shed 4 bases, and the junction held 5 bases outside the gene matches. The CDR3 has 14 residues. The CDR3 region is CASSLQGQGYEQYF. CDR3 in DNA: TGTGCCAGCAGCCTCCAGGGACAGGGGTACGAGCAGTACTTC.

In its sample, this clone was seen a few times. This chain uses TRBV5-1 with TRBJ2-3, with D hard to call. Between the trimmed V and J ends, which lost 0 bases and 0 bases, there was a span of 8 bases. The CDR3 is made up of 15 amino acids. Germline V gene sequence: CDR1 SGHRS, CDR2 YFSETQ. In nucleotides, the CDR3 is TGCGCCAGCAGCTTGGGGGGTATGAGCACAGATACGCAGTATTTT. Protein: CASSLGGMSTDTQYF. Full variable domain (outside the CDR3, taken from reference TRBV5-1 and TRBJ2-3): KAGVTQTPRYLIKTRGQQVTLSCSPISGHRSVSWYQQTPGQGLQFLFEYFSETQRNKGNFPGRFSGRQFSNSRSEMNVSTLELGDSALYLCASSLGGMSTDTQYFGPGTRLTVL.

Remarks on this clone: Other DNA sequences of this sample code for an identical CDR3. The chain recombines TRBV28 with TRBJ2-3; D gene uncertain. The CDR3 has 14 amino acids. Germline CDR1 MDHEN, CDR2 SYDVKM. V was clipped by 3 bases and J by 1 base, with 8 bases between them. The CDR3 region is CASSFLSGTDTQYF. CDR3 nucleotides: TGTGCCAGCAGTTTTCTGAGCGGCACAGATACGCAGTATTTT.

This clone has a handful of counts. The chain carries TRBV2 and TRBJ2-7; TRBD1 matches at 10 bases. The germline CDR1 and CDR2 sequences are SNHLY and FYNNEI. Unmatched junction bases numbered 8, after V lost 5 bases and J lost 1 base. The CDR3 spans 16 residues. The CDR3 spells CASSRIRGQGSYEQYF. DNA for the CDR3: TGTGCCAGCAGTCGAATCCGGGGACAGGGGTCCTACGAGCAGTACTTC. The whole variable domain, remainder taken from reference TRBV2 and TRBJ2-7, is EPEVTQTPSHQVTQMGQEVILRCVPISNHLYFYWYRQILGQKVEFLVSFYNNEISEKSEIFDDQFSVERPDGSNFTLKIRSTKLEDSAMYFCASSRIRGQGSYEQYFGPGTRLTVT.

This clone is medium-sized (0.01 to 0.1%) in the sample. DNA for the CDR3: TGTGCCAGCAGCCCCCAGCTCACAGGGACTTATGGCTACACCTTC. This sequence encodes CASSPQLTGTYGYTF. This chain links TRBV9 with TRBJ1-2; perhaps TRBD1 as D (6 bases). The CDR3 is 15 residues long. Trimming removed 4 bases at V and 5 bases at J, with 18 bases between. The germline V gene encodes CDR1 SGDLS and CDR2 YYNGEE.

CDR3 protein: CAIRLGGGSYEQYF. For the CDR3, the DNA is TGTGCCATCAGACTCGGCGGGGGTTCCTACGAGCAGTACTTC. The V gene is TRBV10-3, the J gene TRBJ2-5; 7 bases agree with TRBD2. The J call may be mistaken, given a closer DNA end match to TRBJ2-7. CDR3 size: 14 residues. The germline CDR1 and CDR2 sequences are ENHRY and SYGVKD.